The clone carrying this TCR beta chain has just a few counts. Its specificity is unknown. This sample was taken from a study of identical twins. Findings and limits, study-wide: Invariant MAIT and iNKT cells are populations that could partly confound zero-insertion analyses. Models underpredicted monozygotic twin sharing of out-of-frame TCR alpha. With abundant cord blood beta clonotypes, insertions were fewer; memory repertoires showed no such pattern.

After template switching added a universal primer site, the resulting cDNA carried unique molecular identifiers. TCRdb re-called the 5' RACE reads through MiXCR, storing one row per CDR3 protein. The sample contains about 280,000 distinct CDR3 sequences, 8% to 9% of which appear only once. This CDR3 has 14 residues. J gave up 3 bases and V 8 bases, and 7 bases lay outside the gene matches. Germline CDR1 is SEHNR and CDR2 is FQNEAQ (reference sequence). The sample also formed part of further work on yellow fever vaccine responses in identical twins.

This chain links TRBV7-9 with TRBJ2-1; 7 bases are shared with TRBD2. Sequencing used memory (CD45RO+) T cells sorted from blood. This sequence was found in a woman between 18 and 30 years old in good health. In nucleotides, the CDR3 is TGTGCCAGCCAATCCGGGACTAACTACAATGAGCAGTTCTTC. Encoded protein: CASQSGTNYNEQFF.